The 27 T cell receptor beta chains listed next were all sequenced from one sample in a study of T cells in Graves' hyperthyroidism and ophthalmopathy. It was RNA transcripts that yielded the amplified TCR beta CDR3 regions. Initially, a first-round RT-PCR of the TCR CDR3 employed the HTBI primer set. TCRdb reanalysed the multiplex PCR reads using MiXCR and keeps one entry per CDR3 protein. Of hundreds of thousands of distinct CDR3 sequences listed, about 15% are singletons. Sequences were obtained from blood. The receptors derive from a woman aged 18-29 years with Graves' hyperthyroidism.

This clonotype showed up just once. Its ends do not fully match the called genes, so a read error is possible. The chain couples TRBV2 to TRBJ2-7, with TRBD2 matching 8 bases. The germline V gene encodes CDR1 SNHLY and CDR2 FYNNEI. The CDR3 is 14 residues long. CDR3 sequence reads: CASSERGGPYEQHF. The CDR3 region has the DNA TGTGCCAGCAGTGAACGGGGGGGCCCCTACGAGCAGCACTTC.

This clonotype was picked up many times. This rearrangement joins TRBV6-4 to TRBJ2-2; 7 nucleotides line up with TRBD2. V gave up 0 bases and J gave up 3 bases; unmatched junction bases: 4. CDR1 and CDR2 (germline): MRHNA, SNTAGT. CDR3 length: 16 residues. CDR3 nucleotide sequence: TGTGCCAGCAGTGACTCGGCAGGGAGGGACACCGGGGAGCTGTTTTTT. Translation: CASSDSAGRDTGELFF.

This clonotype has at least ten counts. The V and J genes are TRBV27 and TRBJ2-6; weak D call: TRBD2 (5 bases). Trimming took off 2 bases at V and 5 bases at J, with 16 bases between the two ends. The germline V gene has CDR1 MNHEY and CDR2 SMNVEV (reference sequence). This CDR3 contains 17 residues. This CDR3 reads CASSLEYRTGRANVLTF. The CDR3 DNA sequence: TGTGCCAGCAGTTTAGAATACCGTACCGGGAGGGCCAACGTCCTGACTTTC. Complete variable domain (other parts from reference TRBV27 and TRBJ2-6): EAQVTQNPRYLITVTGKKLTVTCSQNMNHEYMSWYRQDPGLGLRQIYYSMNVEVTDKGDVPEGYKVSRKEKRNFPLILESPSPNQTSLYFCASSLEYRTGRANVLTFGAGSRLTVL.

This clonotype was seen many times. The CDR3 sequence: CASSGDGHEKLFF. CDR3 nucleotides: TGTGCCAGCAGTGGGGACGGGCACGAAAAACTGTTTTTT. This chain connects TRBV27 to TRBJ1-4; TRBD1 is a possible D gene (5 bases). Trimming stripped 5 bases from V and 8 bases from J, with 12 bases between. The length of the CDR3 is 13 residues. Germline assignment: CDR1 MNHEY and CDR2 SMNVEV (reference sequence).

This clonotype was seen at least ten times. V gene TRBV30 combines with J gene TRBJ1-6; D remains ambiguous. With 5 bases removed from V and 5 bases from J, the gap between germline ends came to 10 bases. The CDR3 covers 13 residues. CDR1 is GTSNPN and CDR2 is SVGIG in the germline V gene (reference sequence). The DNA for the CDR3 is TGTGCCTGGTCCGACGGCGATAATTCACCCCTCCACTTT. Encoded protein: CAWSDGDNSPLHF. Full variable domain (missing parts from reference TRBV30 and TRBJ1-6): SQTIHQWPATLVQPVGSPLSLECTVEGTSNPNLYWYRQAAGRGLQLLFYSVGIGQISSEVPQNLSASRPQDRQFILSSKKLLLSDSGFYLCAWSDGDNSPLHFGNGTRLTVT.

This sequence joins TRBV20-1 and TRBJ1-2; 11 bases are a match to TRBD1. This CDR3 region has 16 residues. CDR1 DFQATT and CDR2 SNEGSKA come from the germline V gene (reference sequence). V was pared by 6 bases and J by 3 bases, with 12 bases of the junction left unmatched. The CDR3 spells CSANPIGDRGDYGYTF. The CDR3 DNA sequence: TGCAGTGCCAACCCTATTGGGGACAGGGGGGACTATGGCTACACCTTC.

V and J are TRBV19 and TRBJ1-4; 8 bases fit TRBD1. V shed 4 bases, J shed 8 bases, and the junction held 6 bases outside the gene matches. The CDR3 is 14 residues long. Germline V gives CDR1 LNHDA, CDR2 SQIVND (reference sequence). The CDR3 spells CASSTGQGAEKLFF. In DNA, the CDR3 is TGTGCCAGTAGTACCGGACAGGGTGCCGAAAAACTGTTTTTT.

The chain joins TRBV9 to TRBJ2-3; unclear D gene. Between the trimmed V and J ends, which lost 2 bases and 5 bases, there was a span of 9 bases. CDR1 and CDR2 from the germline V gene are SGDLS and YYNGEE. CDR3 length: 13 residues. CDR3 DNA: TGTGCCAGCAGCGTCGACCAGAAAGATACGCAGTATTTT. As protein: CASSVDQKDTQYF.

This clonotype was seen many times. This sequence joins TRBV28 and TRBJ2-1; 12 nucleotides agree with TRBD2. The CDR3 consists of 15 residues. Germline-derived CDR1 and CDR2 are MDHEN and SYDVKM. J gave up 7 bases and V 3 bases, and 4 bases lay outside the gene matches. The CDR3 DNA is TGTGCCAGCAGTTTCCTAGCGGGGGGGCGTAATGAGCAGTTCTTC. Translating it yields CASSFLAGGRNEQFF.

The sample holds many counts of this clonotype. V gene TRBV11-2 combines with J gene TRBJ1-6, with D maybe TRBD1 (6 bases). CDR1 is SGHAT, CDR2 FQNNGV, per germline. V lost 6 bases, J lost 8 bases, and 20 bases lay in between. The CDR3 runs 16 residues. CDR3 protein: CASSQTPGTQDSPLHF. In DNA, the CDR3 is TGTGCCAGCAGTCAAACACCCGGGACACAGGATTCACCCCTCCACTTT.

The chain recombines TRBV4-1 with TRBJ2-7, with TRBD2 matching 11 bases. The CDR3 runs 14 residues. Trimming removed 6 bases from V and 6 bases from J; junction bases left unmatched: 7. Germline CDR1 is MGHRA and CDR2 is YSYEKL. The CDR3 loop is CASSYSGRASEQYF. The CDR3 DNA reads TGCGCCAGCAGTTATAGCGGGAGGGCCTCCGAGCAGTACTTC.

The CDR3 spells CASSQLLGLSPLHF. CDR3 DNA: TGCGCCAGCAGCCAGCTCTTGGGGCTTTCACCCCTCCACTTT. The chain joins TRBV4-1 to TRBJ1-6; D possibly corresponds to TRBD1 (5 bases). V dropped 3 bases and J dropped 9 bases, with 12 bases sitting between them. Germline V lookup: CDR1 MGHRA, CDR2 YSYEKL. There are 14 residues in the CDR3.

This clonotype came up many times. The rearrangement uses TRBV2 and TRBJ2-1; 10 bases agree with TRBD1. The CDR3 has 14 residues. J lost 6 bases, V lost 7 bases, and 6 bases had no gene match. Germline CDR1 and CDR2: SNHLY and FYNNEI. The CDR3, as DNA: TGTGCCAGCACCCGGACAGGGGGGATCAATGAGCAGTTCTTC. The encoded protein is CASTRTGGINEQFF.

This clonotype was observed a handful of times. The rearrangement links TRBV6-4 to TRBJ2-1; 11 bases are a match to TRBD2. The CDR3 totals 15 residues. V lost 6 bases to trimming and J lost 6 bases; unmatched junction nucleotides: 7. CDR1 and CDR2 from the germline V gene are MRHNA and SNTAGT. This CDR3 is CASRKLAGVVNEQFF. The CDR3 DNA reads as TGTGCCAGCAGGAAACTAGCGGGGGTCGTCAATGAGCAGTTCTTC.

The sample holds many counts of this clonotype. This chain connects TRBV20-1 to TRBJ1-2; D is perhaps TRBD1 (5 bases). The germline V gene has CDR1 DFQATT and CDR2 SNEGSKA (reference sequence). The CDR3 covers 15 residues. The V and J ends lost 6 bases and 4 bases respectively, with 21 bases between them. In nucleotides, the CDR3 is TGCAGTGCCCCCAACCCGACAGTCTCTGGCTATGGCTACACCTTC. Translated, it gives CSAPNPTVSGYGYTF.

This clonotype came up many times. The gene calls are TRBV30 and TRBJ1-2; D is possibly TRBD1 (5 bases). V lost 3 bases to trimming and J lost 2 bases, with 10 bases between them. The germline V gene has CDR1 GTSNPN and CDR2 SVGIG (reference sequence). CDR3 length: 13 residues. CDR3 amino acids: CAWSTGTNYGYTF. The DNA of the CDR3 is TGTGCCTGGAGCACCGGGACGAACTATGGCTACACCTTC.

This clonotype was counted at least ten times. The chain employs TRBV15 and TRBJ2-5; 8 bases are shared with TRBD1. Germline V gene lookup returns CDR1 LNHNV and CDR2 YYDKDF (reference sequence). This CDR3 region has 13 residues. The ends lost 5 bases at V and 7 bases at J; junction bases unmatched: 6. CDR3 in DNA: TGTGCCACCAGCCCTGGACAGGGAGGGACCCAGTACTTC. It is translated as CATSPGQGGTQYF.

This clonotype was detected only a few times. The chain recombines TRBV27 with TRBJ2-6, with 10 bases identical to TRBD1. There are 19 residues in the CDR3. Germline loops: CDR1 MNHEY, CDR2 SMNVEV (reference sequence). After removal of 9 bases from V and 2 bases from J, the junction contained 16 bases not matched to a gene. CDR3 protein: CASRRGRTGGRPGANVLTF. The CDR3 region has the DNA TGTGCCAGTCGCAGGGGGAGGACAGGGGGGAGACCTGGGGCCAACGTCCTGACTTTC.

The sample holds many counts of this clonotype. The chain carries TRBV12-3 or TRBV12-4 and TRBJ2-1, with D maybe TRBD2 (5 bases). V was trimmed by 4 bases and J by 0 bases, leaving 16 bases between them. CDR3 size: 17 residues. The CDR3 DNA is TGTGCCAGCAGTTCACCAAGACTACGGGTCTCCTACAATGAGCAGTTCTTC. Protein product: CASSSPRLRVSYNEQFF.

This clonotype showed up many times. This rearrangement joins TRBV15 to TRBJ2-3, with TRBD1 as a possible D gene (6 bases). CDR1 is LNHNV, CDR2 YYDKDF, per germline (reference sequence). The CDR3 has 16 amino acids. The V end was cut by 0 bases, the J end by 3 bases, with 13 bases between. The CDR3 protein is CATSRERGSLTDTQYF. As DNA, the CDR3 is TGTGCCACCAGCAGAGAAAGGGGGAGTCTGACAGATACGCAGTATTTT.

This clonotype has a handful of counts. CDR3 nucleotide sequence: TGTGCCACCAGCAGAGGGCTGATCTACGAGCAGTACTTC. Amino acid sequence: CATSRGLIYEQYF. The chain is built from TRBV15 and TRBJ2-7; D ambiguous. The CDR3 extends over 13 amino acids. Trimming shortened V by 1 base and J by 3 bases, and 7 bases separated the two germline ends. Germline V gene lookup returns CDR1 LNHNV and CDR2 YYDKDF (reference sequence).

This clonotype was observed at least ten times. This rearrangement joins TRBV9 to TRBJ2-5; D could derive from TRBD1 or TRBD2 (7 bases each). This CDR3 has 14 residues. The germline V and J ends were trimmed by 7 bases and 0 bases, with 13 bases remaining between them. Germline values: CDR1 SGDLS, CDR2 YYNGEE. CDR3 nucleotide sequence: TGTGCCAGCGACAGGGAGGGTAACCAAGAGACCCAGTACTTC. Protein product: CASDREGNQETQYF. Looking up the rest from reference TRBV9 and TRBJ2-5 gives the full variable domain: DSGVTQTPKHLITATGQRVTLRCSPRSGDLSVYWYQQSLDQGLQFLIQYYNGEERAKGNILERFSAQQFPDLHSELNLSSLELGDSALYFCASDREGNQETQYFGPGTRLLVL.

There are a few counts of this clonotype. V gene TRBV4-2 combines with J gene TRBJ1-5; D gene ambiguous. V lost 1 base to trimming and J lost 0 bases, with 13 bases between them. There are 17 residues in the CDR3. Germline V gene sequence: CDR1 LGHNA, CDR2 YNFKEQ. The CDR3 loop reads CASSQGMRTDSNQPQHF. In DNA form, the CDR3 reads TGTGCCAGCAGCCAAGGAATGCGGACGGATAGCAATCAGCCCCAGCATTTT.

This clonotype was seen only a few times. This chain connects TRBV5-6 to TRBJ2-7, with D perhaps being TRBD1 or TRBD2 (5 bases each). Trimming pared 4 bases from V and 5 bases from J, leaving 13 bases between. The V gene's germline CDR1 is SGHDT and CDR2 YYEEEE. The CDR3 totals 13 residues. The DNA of the CDR3 is TGTGCCAGCAGCATGTTGATGGGGGACGAGCAGTACTTC. Protein product: CASSMLMGDEQYF. Together with reference TRBV5-6 and TRBJ2-7, the CDR3 gives the full variable domain: DAGVTQSPTHLIKTRGQQVTLRCSPKSGHDTVSWYQQALGQGPQFIFQYYEEEERQRGNFPDRFSGHQFPNYSSELNVNALLLGDSALYLCASSMLMGDEQYFGPGTRLTVT.

This clonotype was detected many times. This chain joins TRBV5-1 and TRBJ2-2, with TRBD1 matching 11 bases. The CDR3 is 14 residues long. Germline V CDR1 and CDR2: SGHRS, YFSETQ. Trimming removed 3 bases from V and 8 bases from J; junction bases left unmatched: 3. CDR3 sequence: CASSWTGGSGELFF. The CDR3 region has the DNA TGCGCCAGCAGCTGGACAGGGGGCTCAGGGGAGCTGTTTTTT.

In its sample, this clonotype was seen a few times. The rearrangement joins TRBV29-1 to TRBJ2-7; 9 bases map to TRBD1. From germline, CDR1 is SQVTM and CDR2 ANQGSEA. The CDR3 is made up of 13 amino acids. Trimming took 6 bases from V and 1 from J; bases not matched to a gene: 4. In DNA form, the CDR3 reads TGCAGCGTAGGACAGGGGTTGTCCTACGAGCAGTACTTC. Translated, it gives CSVGQGLSYEQYF.

A note on this clonotype: This may come from a read error, since a much larger clone is one base off. The rearrangement uses TRBV27 and TRBJ2-2; a possible D gene is TRBD1 (6 bases). The CDR3 contains 14 residues. Germline CDR1 reads MNHEY; CDR2 reads SMNVEV (reference sequence). Trimming shortened V by 6 bases and J by 4 bases, and 12 bases separated the two germline ends. As DNA, the CDR3 is TGTGCCAGCAGATCAGGGGCAGGCACCGGGGAGCTGTTTTTT. This sequence encodes CASRSGAGTGELFF.